The 15 T cell receptor beta chains below were found in one sample sequenced in a study of CD8+ T cells in alopecia areata. TCR sequencing used cDNA made by reverse transcription of extracted RNA. Here immunoSEQ multiplex PCR was the method, and the copy in TCRdb shows in-frame clones only, minus some. The data contain hundreds of thousands of clones, roughly 60% of them seen just once; the ten biggest clones take up less than 2%. Treatment meaning: oral pan-JAK inhibitor, 5-10 mg twice daily. The specimen was CD4+ T cells sorted from blood, collected at week 24, from a patient treated with tofacitinib. The receptors originated from a human donor with alopecia areata.

The V call is TRBV5-1, the J call TRBJ2-7, with 14 bases aligning to TRBD2. Looked up from germline, CDR1 is SGHRS and CDR2 is YFSETQ. Unmatched junction bases numbered 3, after V lost 4 bases and J lost 6 bases. This CDR3 comprises 14 residues. CDR3 DNA sequence: TGCGCCAGCAGCCGACTAGCGGGGGGGCCCGAGCAGTACTTC. Translation: CASSRLAGGPEQYF.

This clone has only a few counts. The chain combines TRBV29-1 with TRBJ1-1; D is unresolved. The CDR3 covers 11 residues. Germline-derived CDR1 and CDR2 are SQVTM and ANQGSEA. CDR3 in amino acids: CRSRGSTEAFF. In DNA form, the CDR3 reads TGCAGAAGCCGAGGCAGCACTGAAGCTTTCTTT.

The chain has TRBV7-2 and TRBJ2-2; 8 bases match TRBD1. Trimming cost V 11 bases and J 3 bases; bases outside gene matches: 8. The CDR3 consists of 14 residues. CDR1 and CDR2 from the germline V gene are SGHTA and FQGNSA. The DNA for the CDR3 is TGTGCCGGAAGGACAGGGTCTGACACCGGGGAGCTGTTTTTT. This gives the protein CAGRTGSDTGELFF.

The rearrangement links TRBV6-6 to TRBJ2-5; D perhaps matches TRBD2 (5 bases). V was clipped by 3 bases and J by 5 bases, with 13 bases between them. The germline V gene encodes CDR1 MNHNY and CDR2 SVGAGI (reference sequence). The CDR3 is 14 amino acids. The DNA of the CDR3 is TGTGCCAGCAGTTATAGGGCGGGTATCGAGACCCAGTACTTC. Translation gives CASSYRAGIETQYF.

The chain couples TRBV5-1 to TRBJ2-3, with TRBD2 matching 7 bases. Unmatched junction bases numbered 9, after V lost 5 bases and J lost 9 bases. Looked up from germline, CDR1 is SGHRS and CDR2 is YFSETQ. This CDR3 spans 13 amino acids. The CDR3 DNA reads TGCGCCAGCAGAGAAGTTGGGGGGGAGACGCAGTATTTT. Translation gives CASREVGGETQYF.

This clone occurred once. This chain connects TRBV7-9 to TRBJ1-2; D remains ambiguous. The V gene lost 5 bases and the J gene lost 2 bases, with 12 bases spanning the gap. This CDR3 spans 14 amino acids. Germline assignment: CDR1 SEHNR and CDR2 FQNEAQ (reference sequence). The CDR3 spells CASSLSRDNYGYTF. For the CDR3, the DNA is TGTGCCAGCAGCCTCTCACGAGACAACTATGGCTACACCTTC.

The chain couples TRBV27 to TRBJ1-2; 9 bases fit TRBD1. V dropped 6 bases and J dropped 5; count of bases not matched to a gene: 7. The CDR3 runs 14 residues. Germline loops: CDR1 MNHEY, CDR2 SMNVEV (reference sequence). The CDR3 spells CASSTGGVGYGYTF. CDR3 sequence (DNA): TGTGCCAGCAGCACAGGGGGCGTGGGGTATGGCTACACCTTC.

J is TRBJ2-5 and V is TRBV6-5; 9 positions match TRBD1. The CDR3 is made up of 14 amino acids. V lost 6 bases, J lost 8 bases, and 10 bases stayed unmatched. Looked up from germline, CDR1 is MNHEY and CDR2 is SVGAGI. CDR3 sequence (DNA): TGTGCCAGCAGGTCGGGGACAGGGACGGGAACCCAGTACTTC. It yields the protein CASRSGTGTGTQYF.

V gene TRBV4-2 combines with J gene TRBJ2-4, with a weak D call TRBD2 (6 bases). Per germline, CDR1 LGHNA and CDR2 YNFKEQ. V was shortened by 1 base and J by 2 bases, with 24 bases between the two germline ends. This CDR3 has 20 residues. The CDR3 is CASSQGRDSPMELSKNIQYF. The DNA for the CDR3 is TGTGCCAGCAGCCAAGGCCGGGACTCCCCCATGGAGTTGTCCAAAAACATTCAGTACTTC.

This clone was detected only once. This chain uses TRBV5-6 with TRBJ2-5, with D unresolved. Trimming removed 1 base at V and 2 bases at J, with 12 bases between. Germline-derived CDR1 and CDR2 are SGHDT and YYEEEE. CDR3 size: 15 residues. The DNA for the CDR3 is TGTGCCAGCAGCTTGAGTGTCGACTCACAAGAGACCCAGTACTTC. Translated, it gives CASSLSVDSQETQYF.

The J gene is TRBJ1-1, the V gene TRBV30; perhaps TRBD1 as D (5 bases). Germline CDR1 GTSNPN, CDR2 SVGIG (reference sequence). This CDR3 comprises 16 residues. The V gene lost 1 base and the J gene lost 1 base, with 16 bases spanning the gap. For the CDR3, the DNA is TGTGCCTGGAGTGCCTTTTCAGGGAGATCGAACACTGAAGCTTTCTTT. This translates into CAWSAFSGRSNTEAFF.

The chain recombines TRBV6-6 with TRBJ1-2; D is unresolved. The CDR3 totals 10 residues. V was trimmed by 6 bases and J by 9 bases, leaving 8 bases between them. Per the germline V gene, CDR1 is MNHNY and CDR2 is SVGAGI (reference sequence). The CDR3 DNA sequence: TGTGCCAGCAGCGTTACTCGCTACACCTTC. The encoded protein is CASSVTRYTF.

A few counts support this clone. The rearrangement joins TRBV29-1 to TRBJ1-1, with unresolved D. The CDR3 runs to 14 residues. CDR1 and CDR2 (germline): SQVTM, ANQGSEA. The ends were cut back, 1 base at V and 0 bases at J, with 9 bases in the middle. The CDR3 sequence: CSVEAQRLNTEAFF. For the CDR3, the DNA is TGCAGCGTTGAAGCCCAGCGACTGAACACTGAAGCTTTCTTT.

This chain uses TRBV10-3 with TRBJ1-6, with unresolved D. The CDR3 totals 14 residues. Germline CDR1 reads ENHRY; CDR2 reads SYGVKD. With 3 bases removed from V and 13 bases from J, the gap between germline ends came to 16 bases. CDR3 residues: CAISDNPGGQPLHF. The CDR3, as DNA: TGTGCCATCAGTGACAATCCTGGTGGCCAGCCCCTCCACTTT.

There are a few counts of this clone. The chain recombines TRBV13 with TRBJ1-3; a possible D gene is TRBD1 (6 bases). The CDR3 is 14 residues long. Germline CDR1 is PRHDT and CDR2 is FYEKMQ (reference sequence). Deletions cut 3 bases from V and 3 bases from J, with 9 bases between. For the CDR3, the DNA is TGTGCCAGCAGCTTCCAACAGGGTGGAAACACCATATATTTT. It yields the protein CASSFQQGGNTIYF.